The entry below gives a single TCR beta chain sequence along with its context. Germline CDR1 LGHNA, CDR2 YSLEER. The CDR3 sequence is 15 residues long. V trimming: 6 bases; J trimming: 0 bases; junction bases outside the gene matches: 6. With 60 Vbeta and 13 Jbeta primers, the PCR was carried out. Some clones are missing from TCRdb's copy, which holds only in-frame ones; the method was immunoSEQ multiplex PCR. The sample has approximately 6,700 clones; around 53% are singletons. The data originate from a study of cytomegalovirus exposure and HLA in healthy donors. This chain uses TRBV4-3 with TRBJ2-3; 7 nucleotides match TRBD1. The sequence derives from a man aged 25-40 years in good health and CMV-seropositive. Sequencing input: PBMCs. In DNA, the CDR3 is TGCGCCAGCAGTACTCCGGGACAGAGCACAGATACGCAGTATTTT. Translated, it gives CASSTPGQSTDTQYF.